This TCR beta chain was sequenced during a study of shared clonotypes between healthy human individuals. Data came from immunoSEQ multiplex PCR; TCRdb stores just in-frame clones and leaves some out. The sample records around 700,000 clones, around 92% being singletons. CDR1 is SQVTM, CDR2 ANQGSEA, per germline. Trimming stripped 4 bases from V and 2 bases from J, with 5 bases between. The CDR3 extends over 11 amino acids. Positive CCR7 selection of CD45RO-negative cells yielded the naive CD8 cells, and terminally differentiated effector memory CD45RA+ cells were excluded. With respect to this clone: The sample contains more than one DNA sequence encoding this CDR3.

This TCR derives from a man aged 30 to 39 in good health. The V and J genes are TRBV29-1 and TRBJ1-1, with D possibly being TRBD1 (5 bases). Sequencing was carried out using naive CD8+ T cells sorted from blood. CDR3 sequence reads: CSVGDNTEAFF. DNA for the CDR3: TGCAGCGTTGGGGACAACACTGAAGCTTTCTTT.